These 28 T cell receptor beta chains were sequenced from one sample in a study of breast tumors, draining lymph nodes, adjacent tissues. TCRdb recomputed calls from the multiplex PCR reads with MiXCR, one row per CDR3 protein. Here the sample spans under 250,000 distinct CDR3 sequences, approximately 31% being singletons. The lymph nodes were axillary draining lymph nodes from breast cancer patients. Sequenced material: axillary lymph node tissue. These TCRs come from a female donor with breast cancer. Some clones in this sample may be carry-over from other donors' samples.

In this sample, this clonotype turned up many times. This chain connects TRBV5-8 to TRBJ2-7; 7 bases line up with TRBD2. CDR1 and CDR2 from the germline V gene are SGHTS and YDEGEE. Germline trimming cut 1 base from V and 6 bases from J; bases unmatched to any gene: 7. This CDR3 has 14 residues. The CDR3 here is CASSLYPGGAEQYF. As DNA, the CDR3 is TGTGCCAGCAGCTTGTATCCGGGGGGTGCCGAGCAGTACTTC.

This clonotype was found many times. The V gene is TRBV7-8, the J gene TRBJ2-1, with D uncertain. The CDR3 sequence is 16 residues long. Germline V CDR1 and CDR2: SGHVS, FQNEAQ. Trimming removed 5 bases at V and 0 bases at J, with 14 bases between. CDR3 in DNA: TGTGCCAGCAGCCATAGACATACGAGCTCCTACAATGAGCAGTTCTTC. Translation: CASSHRHTSSYNEQFF.

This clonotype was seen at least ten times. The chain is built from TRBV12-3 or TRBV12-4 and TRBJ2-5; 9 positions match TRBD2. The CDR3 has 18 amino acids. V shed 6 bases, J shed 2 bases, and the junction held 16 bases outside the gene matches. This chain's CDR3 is CASRSSVASGNPQETQYF. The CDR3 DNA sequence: TGTGCCAGCAGAAGTTCGGTTGCTAGCGGGAACCCTCAAGAGACCCAGTACTTC.

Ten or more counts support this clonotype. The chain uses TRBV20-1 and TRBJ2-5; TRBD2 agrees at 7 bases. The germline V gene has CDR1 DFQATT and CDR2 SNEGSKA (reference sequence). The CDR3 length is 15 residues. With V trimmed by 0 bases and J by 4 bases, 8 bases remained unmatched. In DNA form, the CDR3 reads TGCAGTGCTAGAGATCTGGGCGGGAGAGGAGAGACCCAGTACTTC. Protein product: CSARDLGGRGETQYF.

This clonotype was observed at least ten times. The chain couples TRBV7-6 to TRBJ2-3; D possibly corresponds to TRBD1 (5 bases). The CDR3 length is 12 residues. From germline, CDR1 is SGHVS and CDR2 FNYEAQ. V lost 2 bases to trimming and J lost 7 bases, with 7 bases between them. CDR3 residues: CASSLPGNTQYF. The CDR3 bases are TGTGCCAGCAGCTTACCAGGGAATACGCAGTATTTT.

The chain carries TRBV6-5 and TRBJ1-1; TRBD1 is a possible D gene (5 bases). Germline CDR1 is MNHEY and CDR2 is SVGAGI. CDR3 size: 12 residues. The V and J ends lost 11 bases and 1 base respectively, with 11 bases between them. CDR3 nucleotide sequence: TGTGCCGCGGGAGGGACGAACACTGAAGCTTTCTTT. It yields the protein CAAGGTNTEAFF.

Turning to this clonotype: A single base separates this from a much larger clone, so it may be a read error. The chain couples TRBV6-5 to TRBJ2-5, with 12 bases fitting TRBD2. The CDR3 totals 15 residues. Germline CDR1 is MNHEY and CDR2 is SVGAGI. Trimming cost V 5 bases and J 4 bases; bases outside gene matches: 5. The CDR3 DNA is TGTGCCAGCAGTCCCGGACTAGCGGGGATAGAGACCCAGTACTTC. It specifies CASSPGLAGIETQYF.

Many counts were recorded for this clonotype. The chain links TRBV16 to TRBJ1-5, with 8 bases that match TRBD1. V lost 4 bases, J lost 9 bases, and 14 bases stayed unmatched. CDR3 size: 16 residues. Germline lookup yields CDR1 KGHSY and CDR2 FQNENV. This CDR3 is CASSPSGQGWVVPQHF. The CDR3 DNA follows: TGTGCCAGCAGCCCTTCTGGACAGGGCTGGGTAGTGCCCCAGCATTTT.

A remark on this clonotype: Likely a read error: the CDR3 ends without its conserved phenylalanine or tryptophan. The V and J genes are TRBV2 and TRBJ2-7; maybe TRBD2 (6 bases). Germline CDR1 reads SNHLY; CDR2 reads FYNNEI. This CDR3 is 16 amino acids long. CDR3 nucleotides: TGTGCCAGCAGTGAAGCAGGTGTGGAGGCGGACTACAAGCAGTACCTC. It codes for CASSEAGVEADYKQYL.

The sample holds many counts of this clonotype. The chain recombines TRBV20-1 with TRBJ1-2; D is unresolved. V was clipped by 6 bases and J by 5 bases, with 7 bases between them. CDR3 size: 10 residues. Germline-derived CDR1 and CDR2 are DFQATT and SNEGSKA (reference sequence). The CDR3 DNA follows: TGCAGTGCGGGGTTGTATGGCTACACCTTC. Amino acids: CSAGLYGYTF.

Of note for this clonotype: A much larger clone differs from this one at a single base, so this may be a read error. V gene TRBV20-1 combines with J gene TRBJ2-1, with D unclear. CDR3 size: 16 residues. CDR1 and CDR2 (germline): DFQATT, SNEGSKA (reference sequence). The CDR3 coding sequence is TGCAATGCTGGGTCAGACTCGTACTTACCCGAGCATGAGCAGTTCTTC. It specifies CNAGSDSYLPEHEQFF.

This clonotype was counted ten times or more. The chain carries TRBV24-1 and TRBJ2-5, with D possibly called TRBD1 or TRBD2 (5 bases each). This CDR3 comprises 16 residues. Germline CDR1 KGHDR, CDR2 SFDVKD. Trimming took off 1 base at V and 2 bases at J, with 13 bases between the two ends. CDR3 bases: TGTGCCACCAGTGATTTCTCTAGAGAGGGGCAAGAGACCCAGTACTTC. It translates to CATSDFSREGQETQYF.

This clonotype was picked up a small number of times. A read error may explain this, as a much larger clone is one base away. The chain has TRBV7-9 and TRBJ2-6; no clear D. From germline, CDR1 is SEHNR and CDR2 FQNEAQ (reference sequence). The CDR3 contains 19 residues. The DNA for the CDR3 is TGTGCCAGCAGCTTGGGTCCGGGTCGTCCCAACTCTGGGCCCAACGTCCTGACTTTC. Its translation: CASSLGPGRPNSGPNVLTF.

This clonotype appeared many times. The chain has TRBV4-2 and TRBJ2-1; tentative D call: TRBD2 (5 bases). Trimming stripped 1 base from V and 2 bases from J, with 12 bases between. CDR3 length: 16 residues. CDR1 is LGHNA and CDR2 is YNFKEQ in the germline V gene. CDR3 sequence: CASSQVSVGTYNEQFF. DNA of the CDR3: TGTGCCAGCAGCCAAGTCTCCGTCGGGACCTACAATGAGCAGTTCTTC.

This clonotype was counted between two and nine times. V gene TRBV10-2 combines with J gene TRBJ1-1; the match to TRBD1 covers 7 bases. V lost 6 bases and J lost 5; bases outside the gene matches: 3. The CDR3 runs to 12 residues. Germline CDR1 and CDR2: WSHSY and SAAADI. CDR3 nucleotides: TGCGCCAGCAGAAAGGACAGGACTGAAGCTTTCTTT. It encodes CASRKDRTEAFF.

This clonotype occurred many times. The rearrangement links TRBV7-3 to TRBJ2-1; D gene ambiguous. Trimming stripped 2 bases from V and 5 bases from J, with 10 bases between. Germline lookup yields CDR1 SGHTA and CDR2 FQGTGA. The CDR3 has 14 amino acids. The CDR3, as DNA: TGTGCCAGCAGCTTAGGGTCTAGGAACAATGAGCAGTTCTTC. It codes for CASSLGSRNNEQFF.

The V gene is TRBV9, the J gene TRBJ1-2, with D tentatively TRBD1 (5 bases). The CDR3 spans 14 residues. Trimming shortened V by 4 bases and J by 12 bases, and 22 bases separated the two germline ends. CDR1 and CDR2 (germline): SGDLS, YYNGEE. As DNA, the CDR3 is TGTGCCAGCAGCCCCTCGGGAGGGGTCTCTGGAAACACCTTC. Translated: CASSPSGGVSGNTF.

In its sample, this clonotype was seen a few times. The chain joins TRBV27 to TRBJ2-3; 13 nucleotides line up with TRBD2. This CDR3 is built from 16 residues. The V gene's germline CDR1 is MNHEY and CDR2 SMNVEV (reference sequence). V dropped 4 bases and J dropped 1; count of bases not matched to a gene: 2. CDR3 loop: CASSSGLAGRTDTQYF. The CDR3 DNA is TGTGCCAGCAGTTCGGGACTAGCGGGGCGCACAGATACGCAGTATTTT.

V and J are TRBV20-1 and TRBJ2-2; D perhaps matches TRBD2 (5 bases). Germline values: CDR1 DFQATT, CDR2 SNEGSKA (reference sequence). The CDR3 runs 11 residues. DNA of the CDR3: TGCACTAGCTGGATAGCCGGGGAGCTGTTTTTT. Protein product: CTSWIAGELFF.

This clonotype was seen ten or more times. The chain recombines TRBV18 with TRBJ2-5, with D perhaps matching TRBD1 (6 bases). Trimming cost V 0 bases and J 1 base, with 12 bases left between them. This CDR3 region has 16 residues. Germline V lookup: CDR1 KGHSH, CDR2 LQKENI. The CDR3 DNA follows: TGTGCCAGCTCACCACCGACAGGCGGAATCCAAGAGACCCAGTACTTC. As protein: CASSPPTGGIQETQYF.

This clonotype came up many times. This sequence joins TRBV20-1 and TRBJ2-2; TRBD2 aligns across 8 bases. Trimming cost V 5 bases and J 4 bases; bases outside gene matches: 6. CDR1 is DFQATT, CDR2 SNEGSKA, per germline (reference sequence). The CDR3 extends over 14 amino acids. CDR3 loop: CSAGRSGGTGELFF. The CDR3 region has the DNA TGCAGTGCTGGGAGGAGCGGGGGCACCGGGGAGCTGTTTTTT.

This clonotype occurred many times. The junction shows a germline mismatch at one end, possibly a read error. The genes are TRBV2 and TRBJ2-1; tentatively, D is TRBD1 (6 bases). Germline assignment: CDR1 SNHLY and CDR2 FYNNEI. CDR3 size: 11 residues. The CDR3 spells CASSEAGARDF. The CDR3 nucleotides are TGTGCCAGCAGTGAAGCGGGGGCACGAGACTTC.

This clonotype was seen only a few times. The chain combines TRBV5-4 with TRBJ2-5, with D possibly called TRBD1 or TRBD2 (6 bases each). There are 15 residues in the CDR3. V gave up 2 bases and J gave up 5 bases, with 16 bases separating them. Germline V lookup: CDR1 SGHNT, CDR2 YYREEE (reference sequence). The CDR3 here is CASSLIGGPGETQYF. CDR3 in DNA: TGTGCCAGCAGCTTAATTGGGGGGCCGGGGGAGACCCAGTACTTC.

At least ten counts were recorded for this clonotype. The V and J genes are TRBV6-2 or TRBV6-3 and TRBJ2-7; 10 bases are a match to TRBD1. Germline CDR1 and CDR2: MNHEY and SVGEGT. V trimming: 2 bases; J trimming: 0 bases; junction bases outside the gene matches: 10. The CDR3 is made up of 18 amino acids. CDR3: CASSYLIGQGVSSYEQYF. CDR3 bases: TGTGCCAGCAGTTACCTTATCGGACAGGGGGTTAGCTCCTACGAGCAGTACTTC.

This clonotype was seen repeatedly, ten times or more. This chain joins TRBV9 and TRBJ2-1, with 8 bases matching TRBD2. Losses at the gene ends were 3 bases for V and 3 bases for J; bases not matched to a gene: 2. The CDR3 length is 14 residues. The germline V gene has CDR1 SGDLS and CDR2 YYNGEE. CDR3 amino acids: CASSASGSYNEQFF. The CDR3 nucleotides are TGTGCCAGCAGCGCCAGCGGGAGCTACAATGAGCAGTTCTTC.

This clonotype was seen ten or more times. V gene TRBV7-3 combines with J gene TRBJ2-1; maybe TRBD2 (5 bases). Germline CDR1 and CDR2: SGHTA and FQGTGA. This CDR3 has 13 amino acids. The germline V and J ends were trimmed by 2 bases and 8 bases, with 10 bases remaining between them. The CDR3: CASSLGVAYEQFF. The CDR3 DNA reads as TGTGCCAGCAGCTTAGGTGTAGCGTATGAGCAGTTCTTC.

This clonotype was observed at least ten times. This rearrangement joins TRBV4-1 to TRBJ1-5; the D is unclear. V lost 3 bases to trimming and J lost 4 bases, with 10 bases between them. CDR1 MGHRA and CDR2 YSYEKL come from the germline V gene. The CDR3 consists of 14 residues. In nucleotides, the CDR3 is TGCGCCAGCAGCCATAAGGACGGGAATCAGCCCCAGCATTTT. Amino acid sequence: CASSHKDGNQPQHF.

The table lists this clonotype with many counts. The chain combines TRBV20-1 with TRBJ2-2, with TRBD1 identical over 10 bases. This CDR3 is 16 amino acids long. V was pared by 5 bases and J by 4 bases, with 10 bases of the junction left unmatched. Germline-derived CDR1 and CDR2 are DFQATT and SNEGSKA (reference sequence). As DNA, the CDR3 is TGCAGTGCTCACGACAGGGGGCAGTCGAGCACCGGGGAGCTGTTTTTT. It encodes CSAHDRGQSSTGELFF.